Below are 20 T cell receptor beta chains sequenced from a single sample in a study of T cells in Graves' hyperthyroidism and ophthalmopathy. The investigators amplified TCR beta CDR3 regions from RNA transcripts. HTBI primers were employed in a first-round RT-PCR of the TCR CDR3. TCRdb recomputed calls from the multiplex PCR reads with MiXCR, one row per CDR3 protein. The table lists 350,000 to 450,000 distinct CDR3 sequences, more than 11% of them singletons. Specimen: blood. The receptors were sampled from an older woman with Graves' hyperthyroidism.

There are a few counts of this clonotype. The J gene is TRBJ2-5, the V gene TRBV5-1, with D possibly TRBD2 on 5 matching bases. Trimming took 2 bases from V and 5 from J, leaving 10 bases between them. Germline V gene lookup returns CDR1 SGHRS and CDR2 YFSETQ. This CDR3 contains 13 residues. The CDR3 DNA reads TGCGCCAGCAGCTTCGGGAATTGGGAGACCCAGTACTTC. Amino acids: CASSFGNWETQYF.

This clonotype showed up just a few times. The rearrangement joins TRBV11-2 to TRBJ1-3; D is perhaps TRBD1 (5 bases). V lost 5 bases, J lost 2 bases, and 19 bases lay in between. The germline CDR1 and CDR2 sequences are SGHAT and FQNNGV. The CDR3 consists of 17 residues. CDR3 region: CASSKLSGTATGNTIYF. The DNA for the CDR3 is TGTGCCAGCAGCAAACTATCCGGGACGGCTACTGGAAACACCATATATTTT.

This clonotype was detected ten times or more. The rearrangement uses TRBV11-2 and TRBJ2-7; the match to TRBD2 covers 7 bases. Germline lookup yields CDR1 SGHAT and CDR2 FQNNGV. The CDR3 totals 15 residues. The ends lost 3 bases at V and 7 bases at J; junction bases unmatched: 12. The DNA for the CDR3 is TGTGCCAGCAGCTTGCGGGGAGGGCCGGGTGGGGAGCAGTACTTC. Translation: CASSLRGGPGGEQYF.

With regard to this clonotype: A much bigger clone sits one base away, suggesting this may be a read error. The chain employs TRBV3-1 and TRBJ2-7; D possibly corresponds to TRBD2 (6 bases). In germline, CDR1 is LGHDT, CDR2 YNNKEL (reference sequence). With 2 bases removed from V and 2 bases from J, the gap between germline ends came to 13 bases. The CDR3 contains 15 residues. DNA for the CDR3: TGTGCCAGCAGCCAACGAGTTGGCGGGACCTACGAGCAGTACTTC. It specifies CASSQRVGGTYEQYF.

This chain links TRBV20-1 with TRBJ1-2; 7 positions agree with TRBD1. Germline CDR1 reads DFQATT; CDR2 reads SNEGSKA (reference sequence). With 3 bases clipped from V and 0 bases from J, the junction kept 10 bases outside the gene matches. The CDR3 is made up of 16 amino acids. Here the CDR3 reads CSARPGQRSANYGYTF. CDR3 nucleotides: TGCAGTGCTAGGCCGGGACAGCGATCCGCTAACTATGGCTACACCTTC.

This clonotype appeared many times. This chain links TRBV11-2 with TRBJ2-3; 10 positions match TRBD2. CDR1 is SGHAT and CDR2 is FQNNGV in the germline V gene. This CDR3 has 17 residues. V was pared by 3 bases and J by 0 bases, with 6 bases of the junction left unmatched. The CDR3: CASSFSGTSESTDTQYF. The CDR3 coding sequence is TGTGCCAGCAGCTTCTCCGGGACTAGCGAGAGCACAGATACGCAGTATTTT. The complete variable domain, with remaining parts taken from reference TRBV11-2 and TRBJ2-3, reads EAGVAQSPRYKIIEKRQSVAFWCNPISGHATLYWYQQILGQGPKLLIQFQNNGVVDDSQLPKDRFSAERLKGVDSTLKIQPAKLEDSAVYLCASSFSGTSESTDTQYFGPGTRLTVL.

This clonotype was detected a few times. The J gene is TRBJ2-7, the V gene TRBV11-3; TRBD1 might be the D (5 bases). Trimming took 5 bases from V and 3 from J, leaving 8 bases between them. Per the germline V gene, CDR1 is SGHNT and CDR2 is YENEEA. The length of the CDR3 is 12 residues. CDR3 residues: CASSRRDYEQYF. The CDR3 nucleotides are TGTGCCAGCAGCCGCAGGGACTACGAGCAGTACTTC.

In its sample, this clonotype was seen many times. The rearrangement joins TRBV7-3 to TRBJ2-1; 11 bases map to TRBD2. V lost 1 base to trimming and J lost 5 bases; unmatched junction nucleotides: 1. In germline, CDR1 is SGHTA, CDR2 FQGTGA. This CDR3 contains 15 residues. In nucleotides, the CDR3 is TGTGCCAGCAGCTTAAGACTAGCGGGGCACAATGAGCAGTTCTTC. Protein product: CASSLRLAGHNEQFF.

This clonotype was seen at least ten times. This rearrangement joins TRBV9 to TRBJ2-7; 9 bases are shared with TRBD1. This CDR3 has 13 residues. The V segment lost 9 bases and the J segment 4 bases; nucleotides outside the gene matches: 8. Germline V gene data show CDR1 as SGDLS and CDR2 as YYNGEE. CDR3 in DNA: TGTGCCACCTGGGGGACAGGGTGGTACGAGCAGTACTTC. Translating it yields CATWGTGWYEQYF.

This clonotype was seen at least ten times. The rearrangement uses TRBV6-6 and TRBJ2-1, with 8 bases that match TRBD2. Germline CDR1 reads MNHNY; CDR2 reads SVGAGI (reference sequence). With 2 bases clipped from V and 5 bases from J, the junction kept 5 bases outside the gene matches. This CDR3 spans 15 amino acids. CDR3 sequence reads: CASSYDLAGDNEQFF. The CDR3 DNA reads as TGTGCCAGCAGTTACGATCTAGCGGGTGACAATGAGCAGTTCTTC.

The rearrangement joins TRBV29-1 to TRBJ2-2; D might be TRBD2 (7 bases). The CDR3 has 15 amino acids. V was pared by 4 bases and J by 2 bases, with 14 bases between. Looked up from germline, CDR1 is SQVTM and CDR2 is ANQGSEA. The CDR3 coding sequence is TGCAGCGTTGGGGGGCTAGCGGCAAACACCGGGGAGCTGTTTTTT. It codes for CSVGGLAANTGELFF.

The chain carries TRBV19 and TRBJ1-1; the D gene is possibly TRBD1 (5 bases). V gave up 4 bases and J gave up 4 bases, with 19 bases separating them. Germline V CDR1 and CDR2: LNHDA, SQIVND (reference sequence). The CDR3 length is 16 residues. The CDR3 DNA is TGTGCCAGTAGTAAAGGGATCAGGAGGGGCGGCACTGAAGCTTTCTTT. Translating gives CASSKGIRRGGTEAFF. Full variable domain (outside the CDR3, taken from reference TRBV19 and TRBJ1-1): DGGITQSPKYLFRKEGQNVTLSCEQNLNHDAMYWYRQDPGQGLRLIYYSQIVNDFQKGDIAEGYSVSREKKESFPLTVTSAQKNPTAFYLCASSKGIRRGGTEAFFGQGTRLTVV.

This clonotype was found many times. This chain links TRBV3-1 with TRBJ1-4; D is undetermined. V was trimmed by 0 bases and J by 5 bases, leaving 7 bases between them. Germline-derived CDR1 and CDR2 are LGHDT and YNNKEL (reference sequence). The CDR3 has 14 residues. The CDR3 DNA is TGTGCCAGCAGCCAAGAGCCGGCCAATGAAAAACTGTTTTTT. This encodes CASSQEPANEKLFF. The full variable domain, completed using reference TRBV3-1 and TRBJ1-4, is DTAVSQTPKYLVTQMGNDKSIKCEQNLGHDTMYWYKQDSKKFLKIMFSYNNKELIINETVPNRFSPKSPDKAHLNLHINSLELGDSAVYFCASSQEPANEKLFFGSGTQLSVL.

A few counts support this clonotype. The chain uses TRBV19 and TRBJ2-5; the D gene could be TRBD1 or TRBD2 (5 bases each). The CDR3 sequence is 15 residues long. V was cut by 4 bases and J by 4 bases, with 16 bases left in between. CDR1 is LNHDA, CDR2 SQIVND, per germline (reference sequence). CDR3 sequence: CASSNPRDGVETQYF. For the CDR3, the DNA is TGTGCCAGTAGTAACCCCCGGGACGGCGTAGAGACCCAGTACTTC.

At least ten counts were recorded for this clonotype. The rearrangement links TRBV6-1 to TRBJ2-5; D perhaps matches TRBD1 (5 bases). Germline CDR1 MNHNS, CDR2 SASEGT. The V gene lost 6 bases and the J gene lost 3 bases, with 11 bases spanning the gap. The CDR3 is 13 amino acids. The CDR3 spells CASSRTREETQYF. In nucleotides, the CDR3 is TGTGCCAGCAGCCGTACCAGGGAAGAGACCCAGTACTTC.

This clonotype was seen at least ten times. V gene TRBV20-1 combines with J gene TRBJ2-4; the D gene is possibly TRBD2 (6 bases). This CDR3 comprises 17 residues. The germline V gene encodes CDR1 DFQATT and CDR2 SNEGSKA (reference sequence). The V end lost 3 bases, the J end lost 11 bases, and 29 bases lay between the germline ends. In DNA, the CDR3 is TGCAGTGCTAGCTTGTCCGGAGCCGGGGCCGCTGGAGGGGTTCAGTACTTC. This gives the protein CSASLSGAGAAGGVQYF.

CDR3 region: CASSLAGLASEQYF. CDR3 sequence (DNA): TGTGCCAGCAGCTTAGCAGGACTAGCATCCGAGCAGTACTTC. The chain couples TRBV11-2 to TRBJ2-7; TRBD2 matches at 8 bases. The germline CDR1 and CDR2 sequences are SGHAT and FQNNGV. V was clipped by 1 base and J by 6 bases; unmatched bases: 5. The CDR3 covers 14 residues.

This chain links TRBV7-9 with TRBJ1-6; possible D gene TRBD1, 6 bases. With 4 bases removed from V and 5 bases from J, the gap between germline ends came to 12 bases. The germline CDR1 and CDR2 sequences are SEHNR and FQNEAQ (reference sequence). This CDR3 has 15 residues. In DNA, the CDR3 is TGTGCCAGCAGCTCGGCAGGGGTGAATAATTCACCCCTCCACTTT. Its protein is CASSSAGVNNSPLHF.

The sample holds many counts of this clonotype. The chain employs TRBV7-9 and TRBJ2-4; D possibly uses TRBD1 or TRBD2 (5 bases each). Trimming shortened V by 4 bases and J by 3 bases, and 22 bases separated the two germline ends. The CDR3 is made up of 18 amino acids. Germline values: CDR1 SEHNR, CDR2 FQNEAQ (reference sequence). In DNA, the CDR3 is TGTGCCAGCAGCTCCCCGGTGAGGGGACGTTTGGTCAAAAACATTCAGTACTTC. Encoded protein: CASSSPVRGRLVKNIQYF.

In this sample, this clonotype turned up many times. J is TRBJ2-7 and V is TRBV20-1; D is unresolved. Germline CDR1 and CDR2: DFQATT and SNEGSKA (reference sequence). Trimming took 1 base from V and 0 from J, leaving 7 bases between them. The CDR3 runs 13 residues. CDR3 sequence (DNA): TGCAGTGCTAGAGGGCCAGTCTCCTACGAGCAGTACTTC. Translating it yields CSARGPVSYEQYF.